The present T cell receptor (beta chain) was sequenced within a study of cytotoxic CD8 clonotypes in ibrutinib-treated CLL. TCR beta libraries used roughly 1.9 micrograms of DNA from cryopreserved PBMCs. Sequencing was designed to attain a depth spanning 1 in 200,000 to 1 in 1 million T cells. The method was immunoSEQ multiplex PCR; TCRdb's version includes in-frame clones alone and lacks a portion of them. The data contain around 150,000 clones, more than 70% of them singletons. Germline-derived CDR1 and CDR2 are SGDLS and YYNGEE. CDR3 length equals 15 residues. V lost 0 bases to trimming and J lost 1 base, with 10 bases between them.

The clonotype originates from a human donor with chronic lymphocytic leukemia. The V gene is TRBV9, the J gene TRBJ1-1; no firm D call. Specimen: PBMCs, collected at disease progression, from a patient treated with ibrutinib. As DNA, the CDR3 is TGTGCCAGCAGCGTAGATGGGTTCTCGAACACTGAAGCTTTCTTT. Encoded protein: CASSVDGFSNTEAFF.